The rows below give T cell receptor beta chains drawn from one sample of a study of OX40 agonist ivuxolimab in advanced cancers. TCRdb's table, derived via immunoSEQ multiplex PCR, lists solely in-frame clones and lacks some. The sample shows tens of thousands of clones, around four fifths of them seen only once. The input for sequencing was CD4+ or CD8+ T cells sorted from blood, taken in a trial of the OX40 agonist ivuxolimab. The receptors shown here come from an adult with an advanced solid tumor such as melanoma, head and neck, liver or kidney cancer. CDR3s leave out the opening cysteine and the closing phenylalanine or tryptophan. The order of the fields is CDR3 length, V gene, clone size, CDR3 protein. The size of a clone is reported for some rows only, either as once, few or many, or as a class for expanded clones.

len: 11
v_gene: TRBV6-5
abundance: .
CDR3aa: ASSYDQGNGYT

len: 8
v_gene: TRBV30
abundance: .
CDR3aa: AGEHNGYT

len: 13
v_gene: TRBV7-2
abundance: .
CDR3aa: ASSLVQGFNNEQF

len: 11
v_gene: TRBV7-3
abundance: .
CDR3aa: ASSSSHTETQY

len: 15
v_gene: TRBV27
abundance: .
CDR3aa: ASRRFRQVQEGTEAF

len: 13
v_gene: TRBV7-9
abundance: .
CDR3aa: ASSLDLGDSYEQY

len: 9
v_gene: TRBV20-1
abundance: .
CDR3aa: SAEGETEAF

len: 10
v_gene: TRBV7-2
abundance: .
CDR3aa: ASSFTAGEQY

len: 11
v_gene: TRBV11-2
abundance: .
CDR3aa: ASRLDYTGELF

len: 11
v_gene: TRBV14
abundance: few
CDR3aa: ASSLGYGYGYT

len: 12
v_gene: TRBV6-6
abundance: .
CDR3aa: ASRPQGRSYEQY